This T cell receptor (beta chain) derives from a study of shared clonotypes between healthy human individuals. The material for each subset, its genomic DNA, was split evenly across several immunoSEQ plates. The authors sequenced unsorted PBMC DNA on ten immunoSEQ deep assay plates. Data came from immunoSEQ multiplex PCR; TCRdb stores just in-frame clones and leaves some out. The sample has under 600,000 clones, 60% to 80% seen once. The germline V gene encodes CDR1 LNHDA and CDR2 SQIVND (reference sequence). There are 11 residues in the CDR3. Trimming removed 5 bases from V and 5 bases from J, with 5 bases in between. In unsorted samples, genomic DNA was obtained using 80 million to 90 million PBMCs.

The TCR comes from a woman in her thirties or forties in good health. Some clones in this sample may be carry-over from other donors' samples. Material: PBMCs. This chain uses TRBV19 with TRBJ2-3; D unresolved. The CDR3 DNA is TGTGCCAGTAGTGGCGGAGATACGCAGTATTTT. It encodes CASSGGDTQYF.